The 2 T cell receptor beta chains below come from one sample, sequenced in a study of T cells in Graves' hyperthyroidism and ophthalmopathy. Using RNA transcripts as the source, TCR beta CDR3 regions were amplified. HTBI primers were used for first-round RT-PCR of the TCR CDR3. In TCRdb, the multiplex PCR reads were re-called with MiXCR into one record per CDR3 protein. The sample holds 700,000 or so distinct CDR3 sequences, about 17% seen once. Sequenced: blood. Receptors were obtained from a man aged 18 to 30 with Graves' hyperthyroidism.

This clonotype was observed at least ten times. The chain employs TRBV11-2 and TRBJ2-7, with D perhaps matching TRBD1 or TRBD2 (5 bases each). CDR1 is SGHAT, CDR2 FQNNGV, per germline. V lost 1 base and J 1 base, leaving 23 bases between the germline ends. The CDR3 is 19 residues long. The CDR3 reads CASSLGRDPALFNSYEQYF. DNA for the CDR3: TGTGCCAGCAGCTTAGGACGGGACCCAGCTCTGTTCAATTCCTACGAGCAGTACTTC.

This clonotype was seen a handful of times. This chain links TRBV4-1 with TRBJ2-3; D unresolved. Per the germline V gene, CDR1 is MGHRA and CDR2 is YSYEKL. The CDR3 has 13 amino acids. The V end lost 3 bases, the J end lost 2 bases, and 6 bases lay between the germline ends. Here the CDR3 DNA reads TGCGCCAGCAGCCATCAGCTCACAGATACGCAGTATTTT. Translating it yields CASSHQLTDTQYF.